What follows describes a single TCR beta chain. These data belong to a study of T cells in tuberculosis. Chain pairing is unknown; alpha and beta were sequenced separately. Data came from immunoSEQ multiplex PCR; TCRdb stores just in-frame clones and leaves some out. The sample shows about 59,000 clones, 81% of them seen only once. After thawing and overnight rest, PBMC were stained with GMM-loaded CD1B tetramer, viability dye and anti-CD3 for sorting. The CD1B tetramers carried C32 glucose monomycolate purified from Rhodococcus equi. What was sequenced was CD1b-GMM tetramer-negative cells sorted from PBMCs. The sequence was collected from an adult woman with latent tuberculosis.

For the CDR3, the DNA is TGTGCCAGCAGCTTCCGGACTAGCGACGAGGGGACCCAGTACTTC. This codes for CASSFRTSDEGTQYF. The chain employs TRBV5-5 and TRBJ2-5, with 9 nucleotides matching TRBD2. The trim removed 2 bases at V and 7 bases at J, leaving 9 bases unmatched. This CDR3 is built from 15 residues. The V gene's germline CDR1 is SGHKS and CDR2 YYEKEE (reference sequence).